These T cell receptor beta chains were read from a single sample in a study of neurological immune-mediated disorders. Each CDR3 protein is one row after TCRdb ran MiXCR on the 5' RACE reads. The sample lists about 59,000 distinct CDR3 sequences, roughly 3.5% seen once, with less than 2.5% in the top ten. The sample taken for sequencing was PBMCs. The receptors were sampled from a woman in her forties or fifties with multiple sclerosis. Each CDR3 is given with its conserved first and last residue. D genes are given only for firm matches. Clone size is given as once, few or many counts, or a class when the clone is expanded.

clone_size	j_call	d_call	v_call	cdr3_aa	cdr3_nt
many	TRBJ1-5	.	TRBV20-1	CSAGRQYSNQPQHF	TGCAGTGCTGGTCGCCAGTATAGCAATCAGCCCCAGCATTTT
few	TRBJ2-7	.	TRBV4-3	CASSQDTDEGSSYEQYF	TGCGCCAGCAGCCAGGACACTGACGAGGGCAGCTCCTACGAGCAGTACTTC
many	TRBJ2-1	TRBD2	TRBV11-1	CASSWGSGSGEQFF	TGTGCCAGCAGCTGGGGTAGCGGGAGTGGCGAGCAGTTCTTC
few	TRBJ2-2	.	TRBV2	CASSTGWTGELFF	TGTGCCAGCAGTACAGGTTGGACCGGGGAGCTGTTTTTT
many	TRBJ2-2	.	TRBV7-2	CASSLRGPTSGELFF	TGTGCCAGCAGCTTGAGAGGGCCTACCAGCGGGGAGCTGTTTTTT
many	TRBJ1-5	TRBD1	TRBV20-1	CSARTGGSHQPQHF	TGCAGTGCGCGGACAGGGGGAAGCCATCAGCCCCAGCATTTT
many	TRBJ1-1	.	TRBV18	CASSPRAVNTEAFF	TGTGCCAGCTCACCACGCGCGGTGAACACTGAAGCTTTCTTT
medium-sized	TRBJ2-7	.	TRBV12-3/TRBV12-4	CASSLGTSYEQYF	TGTGCCAGCAGTTTGGGGACTTCCTACGAGCAGTACTTC
many	TRBJ1-3	TRBD1	TRBV2	CASRMQGAFSGNTIYF	TGTGCCAGCAGGATGCAGGGGGCTTTCTCTGGAAACACCATATATTTT
many	TRBJ1-2	.	TRBV5-5	CASSLGREYGYTF	TGTGCCAGCAGCTTGGGTCGGGAGTATGGCTACACCTTC